This TCR beta chain was captured by sequencing in a study of identical twins. Whole-study results and caveats: Within cord blood, abundant beta clonotypes carried fewer insertions, but memory repertoires showed no such trend.

Details on this clonotype: Its antigen is not identified.

The CDR3 has 14 amino acids. V gave up 0 bases and J gave up 5 bases, with 12 bases separating them. Germline loops: CDR1 DFQATT, CDR2 SNEGSKA (reference sequence). MiXCR, run by TCRdb on the 5' RACE reads, gives a single entry per CDR3 protein. The repertoire holds around 530,000 distinct CDR3 sequences, with roughly 15% as singletons. These same data were also listed under a study on yellow fever vaccine responses in identical twins.

Sample: CD4+ T cells sorted from blood. The chain joins TRBV20-1 to TRBJ2-3, with D possibly matching TRBD2 (7 bases). This TCR derives from a woman younger than 35 in good health. CDR3 sequence: CSARDRGAVDTQYF. CDR3 nucleotide sequence: TGCAGTGCTAGAGATCGGGGGGCGGTAGATACGCAGTATTTT.